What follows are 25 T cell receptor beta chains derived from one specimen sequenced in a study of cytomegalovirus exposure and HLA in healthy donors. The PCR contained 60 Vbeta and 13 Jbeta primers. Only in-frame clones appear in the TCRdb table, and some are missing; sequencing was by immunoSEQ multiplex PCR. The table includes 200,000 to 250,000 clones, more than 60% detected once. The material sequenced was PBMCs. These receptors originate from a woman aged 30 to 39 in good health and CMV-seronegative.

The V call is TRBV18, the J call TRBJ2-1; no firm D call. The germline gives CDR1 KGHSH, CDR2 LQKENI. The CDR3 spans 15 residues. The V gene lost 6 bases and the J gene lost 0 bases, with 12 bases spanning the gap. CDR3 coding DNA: TGTGCCAGCTCCATATATTCGGGCTCCTACAATGAGCAGTTCTTC. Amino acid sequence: CASSIYSGSYNEQFF.

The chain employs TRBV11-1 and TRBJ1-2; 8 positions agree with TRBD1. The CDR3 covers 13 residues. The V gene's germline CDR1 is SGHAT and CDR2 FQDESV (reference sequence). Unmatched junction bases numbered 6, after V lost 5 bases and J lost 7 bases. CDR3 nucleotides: TGTGCCAGCAGCACCGACAGGGGAGGTGGCTACACCTTC. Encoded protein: CASSTDRGGGYTF.

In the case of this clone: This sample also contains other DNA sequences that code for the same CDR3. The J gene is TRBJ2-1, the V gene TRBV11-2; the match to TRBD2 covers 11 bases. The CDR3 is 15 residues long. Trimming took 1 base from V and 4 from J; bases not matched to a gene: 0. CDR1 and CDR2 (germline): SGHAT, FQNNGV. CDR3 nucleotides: TGTGCCAGCAGCTTAGGGACTAGCGGGTACAATGAGCAGTTCTTC. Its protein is CASSLGTSGYNEQFF.

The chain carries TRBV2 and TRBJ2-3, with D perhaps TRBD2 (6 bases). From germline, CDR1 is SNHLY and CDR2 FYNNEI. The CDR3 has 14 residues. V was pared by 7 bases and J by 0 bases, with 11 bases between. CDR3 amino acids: CASNPAGSTDTQYF. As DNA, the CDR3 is TGTGCCAGCAACCCAGCGGGTAGCACAGATACGCAGTATTTT.

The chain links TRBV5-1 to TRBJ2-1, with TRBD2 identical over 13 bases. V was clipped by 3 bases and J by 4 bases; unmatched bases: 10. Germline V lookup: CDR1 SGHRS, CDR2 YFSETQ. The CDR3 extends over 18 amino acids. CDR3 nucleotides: TGCGCCAGCAGCTCGGCTCCTGGGACTAGCGGGACATACAATGAGCAGTTCTTC. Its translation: CASSSAPGTSGTYNEQFF.

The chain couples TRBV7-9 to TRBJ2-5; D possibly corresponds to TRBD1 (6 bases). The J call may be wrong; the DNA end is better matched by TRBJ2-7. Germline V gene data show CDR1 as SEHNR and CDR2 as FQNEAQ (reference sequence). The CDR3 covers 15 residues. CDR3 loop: CASSFVGASSYEQYF. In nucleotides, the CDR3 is TGTGCCAGCAGCTTTGTGGGGGCGAGCTCCTACGAGCAGTACTTC.

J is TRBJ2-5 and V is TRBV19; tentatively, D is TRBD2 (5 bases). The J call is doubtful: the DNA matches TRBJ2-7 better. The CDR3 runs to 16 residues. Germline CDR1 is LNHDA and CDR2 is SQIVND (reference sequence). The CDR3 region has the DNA TGTGCCAGTAGTATAGATGGACGGGGAGAATCCTACGAGCAGTACTTC. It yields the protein CASSIDGRGESYEQYF.

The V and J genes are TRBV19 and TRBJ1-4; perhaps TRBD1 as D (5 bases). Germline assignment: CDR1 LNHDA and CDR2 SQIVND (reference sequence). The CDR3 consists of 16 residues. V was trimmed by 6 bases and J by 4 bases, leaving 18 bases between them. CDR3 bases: TGTGCCAGTAGCCCTGCCGGGGGGTGGGGTAATGAAAAACTGTTTTTT. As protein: CASSPAGGWGNEKLFF.

CDR3 sequence: CASSRDRLRNGYTF. For the CDR3, the DNA is TGTGCCAGCAGCCGGGACAGGTTAAGGAATGGCTACACCTTC. The chain uses TRBV7-3 and TRBJ1-2; 8 nucleotides match TRBD1. Trimming removed 5 bases from V and 6 bases from J; junction bases left unmatched: 8. Germline CDR1 reads SGHTA; CDR2 reads FQGTGA. The CDR3 sequence is 14 residues long. The full variable domain, rest sourced from reference TRBV7-3 and TRBJ1-2, is GAGVSQTPSNKVTEKGKYVELRCDPISGHTALYWYRQSLGQGPEFLIYFQGTGAADDSGLPNDRFFAVRPEGSVSTLKIQRTERGDSAVYLCASSRDRLRNGYTFGSGTRLTVV.

Here the CDR3 reads CASGRGEVNTEAFF. DNA of the CDR3: TGTGCTAGTGGCCGGGGAGAGGTGAACACTGAAGCTTTCTTT. The chain carries TRBV12-5 and TRBJ1-1; D unresolved. The ends were cut back, 6 bases at V and 0 bases at J, with 11 bases in the middle. The CDR3 extends over 14 amino acids. The V gene's germline CDR1 is LGHNT and CDR2 FRNRAP.

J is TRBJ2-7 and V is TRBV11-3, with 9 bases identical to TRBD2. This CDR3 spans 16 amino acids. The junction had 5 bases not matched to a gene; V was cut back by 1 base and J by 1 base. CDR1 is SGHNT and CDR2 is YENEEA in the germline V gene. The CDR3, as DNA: TGTGCCAGCAGCTTAGTGTCAGGACTAGCGTCCTACGAGCAGTACTTC. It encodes CASSLVSGLASYEQYF.

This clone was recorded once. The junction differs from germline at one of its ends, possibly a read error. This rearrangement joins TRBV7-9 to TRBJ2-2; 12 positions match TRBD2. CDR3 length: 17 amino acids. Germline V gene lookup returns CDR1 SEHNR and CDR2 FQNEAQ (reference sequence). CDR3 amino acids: CSSSTPPTSGSSGELFF. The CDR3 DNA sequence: TGTTCCAGCAGCACCCCCCCGACTAGCGGGAGCTCCGGGGAGCTGTTTTTT.

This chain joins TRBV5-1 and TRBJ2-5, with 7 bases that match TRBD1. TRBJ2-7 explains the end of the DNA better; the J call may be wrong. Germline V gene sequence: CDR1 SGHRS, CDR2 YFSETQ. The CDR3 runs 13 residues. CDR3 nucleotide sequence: TGCGCCAGCAGCATACAGGGGTCCTACGAGCAGTACTTC. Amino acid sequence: CASSIQGSYEQYF.

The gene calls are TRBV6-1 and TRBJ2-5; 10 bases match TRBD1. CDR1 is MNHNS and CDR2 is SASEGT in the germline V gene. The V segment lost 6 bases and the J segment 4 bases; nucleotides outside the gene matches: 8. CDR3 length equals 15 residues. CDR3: CASSLRQGARETQYF. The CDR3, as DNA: TGTGCCAGCAGCTTGAGACAGGGGGCACGAGAGACCCAGTACTTC.

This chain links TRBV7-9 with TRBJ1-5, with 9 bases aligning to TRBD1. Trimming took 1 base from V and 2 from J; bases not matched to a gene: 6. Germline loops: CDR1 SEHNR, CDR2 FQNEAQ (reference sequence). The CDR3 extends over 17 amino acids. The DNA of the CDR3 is TGTGCCAGCAGCTTAGGGGACAGGGAATGGGGCAATCAGCCCCAGCATTTT. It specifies CASSLGDREWGNQPQHF. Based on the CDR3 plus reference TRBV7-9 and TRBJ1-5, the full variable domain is DTGVSQNPRHKITKRGQNVTFRCDPISEHNRLYWYRQTLGQGPEFLTYFQNEAQLEKSRLLSDRFSAERPKGSFSTLEIQRTEQGDSAMYLCASSLGDREWGNQPQHFGDGTRLSIL.

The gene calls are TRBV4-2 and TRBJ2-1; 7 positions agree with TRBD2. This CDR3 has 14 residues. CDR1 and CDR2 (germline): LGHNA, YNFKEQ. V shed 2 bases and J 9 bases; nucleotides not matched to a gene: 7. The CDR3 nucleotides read TGTGCCAGCAGCCAACCAGGACTAGAGGTTGAGCAGTTCTTC. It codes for CASSQPGLEVEQFF.

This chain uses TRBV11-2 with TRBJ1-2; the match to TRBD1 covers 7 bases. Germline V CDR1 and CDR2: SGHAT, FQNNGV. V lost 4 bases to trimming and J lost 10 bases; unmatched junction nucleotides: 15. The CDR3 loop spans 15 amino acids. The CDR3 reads CASSYLRDPTGAYTF. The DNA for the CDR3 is TGTGCCAGCAGCTACCTGAGAGACCCAACAGGGGCCTACACCTTC.

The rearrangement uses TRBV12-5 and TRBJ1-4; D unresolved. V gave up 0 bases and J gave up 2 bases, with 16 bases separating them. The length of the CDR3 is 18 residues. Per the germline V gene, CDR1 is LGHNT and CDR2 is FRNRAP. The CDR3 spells CASGLVLVPRGTNEKLFF. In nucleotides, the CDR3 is TGTGCTAGTGGTTTGGTACTGGTACCCCGAGGGACTAATGAAAAACTGTTTTTT.

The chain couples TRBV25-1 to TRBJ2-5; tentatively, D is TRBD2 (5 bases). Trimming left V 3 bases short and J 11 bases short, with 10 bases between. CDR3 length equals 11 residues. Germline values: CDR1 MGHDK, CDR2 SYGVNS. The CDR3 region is CASSDSRDQYF. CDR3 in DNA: TGTGCCAGCAGTGATAGCCGGGATCAGTACTTC.

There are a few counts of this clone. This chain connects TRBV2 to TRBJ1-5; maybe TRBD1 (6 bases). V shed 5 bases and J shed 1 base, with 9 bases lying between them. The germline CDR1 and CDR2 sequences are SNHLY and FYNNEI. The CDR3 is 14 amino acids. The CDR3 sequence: CASSSGVSNQPQHF. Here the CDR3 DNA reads TGTGCCAGCAGTTCAGGGGTAAGCAATCAGCCCCAGCATTTT.

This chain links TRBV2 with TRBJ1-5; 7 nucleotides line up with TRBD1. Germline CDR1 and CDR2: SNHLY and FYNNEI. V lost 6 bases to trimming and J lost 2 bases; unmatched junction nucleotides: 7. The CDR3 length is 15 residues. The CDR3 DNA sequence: TGTGCCAGCAGCCACAGGGGTCCGGGCAATCAGCCCCAGCATTTT. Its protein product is CASSHRGPGNQPQHF.

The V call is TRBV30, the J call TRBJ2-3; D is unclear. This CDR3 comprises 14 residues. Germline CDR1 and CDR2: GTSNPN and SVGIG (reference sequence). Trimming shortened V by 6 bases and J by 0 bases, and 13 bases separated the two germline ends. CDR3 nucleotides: TGTGCCTGTCCCCTAGACCACAGCACAGATACGCAGTATTTT. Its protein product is CACPLDHSTDTQYF.

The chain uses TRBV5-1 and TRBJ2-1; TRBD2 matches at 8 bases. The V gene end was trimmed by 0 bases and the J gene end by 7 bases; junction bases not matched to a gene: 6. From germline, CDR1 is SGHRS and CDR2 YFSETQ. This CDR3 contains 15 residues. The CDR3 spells CASSLALGGRNEQFF. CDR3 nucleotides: TGCGCCAGCAGCTTGGCATTGGGCGGGAGGAATGAGCAGTTCTTC.

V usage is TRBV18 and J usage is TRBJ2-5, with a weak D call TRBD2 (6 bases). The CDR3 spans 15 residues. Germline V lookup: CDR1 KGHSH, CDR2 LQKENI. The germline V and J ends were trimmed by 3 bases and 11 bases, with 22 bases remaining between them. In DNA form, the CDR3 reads TGTGCCAGCTCACCGGGGACTGGAAGAGGTGAGGAGCAGTACTTC. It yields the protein CASSPGTGRGEEQYF.

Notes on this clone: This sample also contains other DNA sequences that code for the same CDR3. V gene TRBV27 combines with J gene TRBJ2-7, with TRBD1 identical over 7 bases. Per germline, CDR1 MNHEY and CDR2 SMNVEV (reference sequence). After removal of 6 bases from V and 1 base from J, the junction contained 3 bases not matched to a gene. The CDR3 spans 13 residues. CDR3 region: CASSRTGSYEQYF. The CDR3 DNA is TGTGCCAGCAGCCGGACAGGTTCCTACGAGCAGTACTTC.